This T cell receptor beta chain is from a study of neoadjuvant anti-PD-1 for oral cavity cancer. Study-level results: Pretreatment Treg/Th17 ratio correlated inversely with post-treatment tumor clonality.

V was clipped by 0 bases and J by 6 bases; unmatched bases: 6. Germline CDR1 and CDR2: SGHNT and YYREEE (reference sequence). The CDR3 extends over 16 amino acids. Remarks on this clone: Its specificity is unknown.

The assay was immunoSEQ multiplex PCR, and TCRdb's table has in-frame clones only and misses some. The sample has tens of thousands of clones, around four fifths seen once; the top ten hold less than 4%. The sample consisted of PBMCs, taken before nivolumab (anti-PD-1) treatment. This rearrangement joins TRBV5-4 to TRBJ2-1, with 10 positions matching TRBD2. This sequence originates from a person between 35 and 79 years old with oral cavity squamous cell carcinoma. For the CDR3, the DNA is TGTGCCAGCAGCTTGGAGTCGGCTAGCGGGAGCAATGAGCAGTTCTTC. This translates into CASSLESASGSNEQFF.